This T cell receptor (beta chain) derives from a study of blood T cell repertoires in COVID-19. As for the study in general: COVID-19 samples collected from the United States, Italy and Spain covered acute and convalescent phases. Sources were T cells, B-cell-depleted T cells, or PBMCs; the material itself was cDNA or gDNA.

The CDR3 runs 13 residues. V dropped 3 bases and J dropped 0; count of bases not matched to a gene: 1. CDR1 and CDR2 from the germline V gene are SQVTM and ANQGSEA. In the authors' workflow: From reference gene primer amplification, estimates of nucleated cell counts were derived. Libraries were prepared by immunoSEQ multiplex PCR; TCRdb keeps only in-frame clonotypes and omits some of them. V and J calls and clone size are given by that table; D and trimming were obtained from the DNA. The sample contains 20,000 to 30,000 clones, roughly 83% of which appear only once. The receptor comes from a human donor in a cohort sampled during active COVID-19. Source material: peripheral blood. This chain uses TRBV29-1 with TRBJ1-1; the match to TRBD1 covers 7 bases. Written as DNA, the CDR3 is TGCAGCGTTGAGGGACAGCTGAACACTGAAGCTTTCTTT. This gives the protein CSVEGQLNTEAFF.